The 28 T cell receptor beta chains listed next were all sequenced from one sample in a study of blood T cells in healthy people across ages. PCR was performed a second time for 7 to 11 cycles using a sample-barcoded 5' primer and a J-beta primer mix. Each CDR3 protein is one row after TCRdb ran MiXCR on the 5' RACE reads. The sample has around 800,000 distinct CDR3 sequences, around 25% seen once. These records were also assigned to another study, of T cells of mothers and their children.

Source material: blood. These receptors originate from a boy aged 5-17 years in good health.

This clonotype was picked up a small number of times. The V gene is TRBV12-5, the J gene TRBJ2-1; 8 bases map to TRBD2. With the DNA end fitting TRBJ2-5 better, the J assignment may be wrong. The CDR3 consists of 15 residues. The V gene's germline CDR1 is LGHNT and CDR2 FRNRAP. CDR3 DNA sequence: TGTGCTAGTGACGGGCCGGGGGGGCCCAAAGAGACCCAGTACTTC. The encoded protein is CASDGPGGPKETQYF.

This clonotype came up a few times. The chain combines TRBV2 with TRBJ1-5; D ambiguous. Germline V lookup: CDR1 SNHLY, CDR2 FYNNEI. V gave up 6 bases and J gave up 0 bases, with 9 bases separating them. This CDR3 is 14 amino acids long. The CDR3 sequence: CASRWGDSNQPQHF. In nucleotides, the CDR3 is TGTGCCAGCAGGTGGGGTGATAGCAATCAGCCCCAGCATTTT.

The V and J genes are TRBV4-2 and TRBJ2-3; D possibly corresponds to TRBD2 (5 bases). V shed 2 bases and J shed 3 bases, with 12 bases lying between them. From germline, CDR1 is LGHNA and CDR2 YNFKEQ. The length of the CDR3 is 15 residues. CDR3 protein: CASSQLASGTDTQYF. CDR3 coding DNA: TGTGCCAGCAGCCAACTAGCAAGCGGTACAGATACGCAGTATTTT.

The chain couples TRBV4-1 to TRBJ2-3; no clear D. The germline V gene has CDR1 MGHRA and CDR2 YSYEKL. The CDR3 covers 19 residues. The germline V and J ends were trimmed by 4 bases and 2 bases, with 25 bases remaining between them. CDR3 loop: CASSRTVMESLRVTDTQYF. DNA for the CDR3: TGCGCCAGCAGCCGGACCGTCATGGAGTCCCTAAGGGTCACAGATACGCAGTATTTT.

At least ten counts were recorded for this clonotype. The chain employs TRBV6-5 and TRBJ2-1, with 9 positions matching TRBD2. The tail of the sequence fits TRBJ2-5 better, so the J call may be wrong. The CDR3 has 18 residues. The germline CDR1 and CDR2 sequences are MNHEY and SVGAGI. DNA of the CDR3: TGTGCCAGCAGTTATTCCCTCTATAGCGGGGGATCCCGAGAGACCCAGTACTTC. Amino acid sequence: CASSYSLYSGGSRETQYF.

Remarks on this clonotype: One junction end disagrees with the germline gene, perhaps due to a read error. CDR3 residues: CASSPGAGSTGELFF. The CDR3 region has the DNA TGTGCCAGCAGTCCCGGGGCAGGGTCAACCGGGGAGTTGTTTTTT. This chain links TRBV7-2 with TRBJ2-2; D may match TRBD1 or TRBD2 (5 bases each). CDR1 is SGHTA, CDR2 FQGNSA, per germline. The CDR3 runs 15 residues.

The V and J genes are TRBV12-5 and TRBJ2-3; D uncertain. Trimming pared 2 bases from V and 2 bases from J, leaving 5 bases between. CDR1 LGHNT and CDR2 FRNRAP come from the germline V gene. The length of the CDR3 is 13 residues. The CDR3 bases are TGTGCTAGTGGTTTGTCCCACACAGATACGCAGTATTTT. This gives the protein CASGLSHTDTQYF.

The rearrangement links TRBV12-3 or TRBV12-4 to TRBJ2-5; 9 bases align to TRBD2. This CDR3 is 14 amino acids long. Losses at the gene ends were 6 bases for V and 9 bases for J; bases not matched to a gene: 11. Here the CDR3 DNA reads TGTGCCAGCAGCCCACTGGCTAGCGGGGCACCCCAGTACTTC. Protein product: CASSPLASGAPQYF.

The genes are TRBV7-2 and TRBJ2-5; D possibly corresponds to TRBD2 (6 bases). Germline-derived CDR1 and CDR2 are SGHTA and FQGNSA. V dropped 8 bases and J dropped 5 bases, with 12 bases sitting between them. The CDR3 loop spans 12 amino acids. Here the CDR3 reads CASGRRGETQYF. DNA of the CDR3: TGTGCCAGCGGGAGGCGAGGGGAGACCCAGTACTTC.

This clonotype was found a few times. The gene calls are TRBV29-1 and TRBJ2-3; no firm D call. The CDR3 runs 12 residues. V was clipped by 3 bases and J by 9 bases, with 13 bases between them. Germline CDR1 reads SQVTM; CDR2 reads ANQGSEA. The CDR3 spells CSVENPKGTQYF. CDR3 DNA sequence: TGCAGCGTTGAGAACCCAAAGGGCACGCAGTATTTT.

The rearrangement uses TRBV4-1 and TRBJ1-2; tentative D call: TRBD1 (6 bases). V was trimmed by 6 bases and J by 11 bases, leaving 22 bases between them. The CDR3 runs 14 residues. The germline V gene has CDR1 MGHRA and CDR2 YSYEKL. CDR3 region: CASRRPGGQSGYTF. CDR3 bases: TGCGCCAGCAGACGGCCGGGGGGGCAAAGTGGTTACACCTTC.

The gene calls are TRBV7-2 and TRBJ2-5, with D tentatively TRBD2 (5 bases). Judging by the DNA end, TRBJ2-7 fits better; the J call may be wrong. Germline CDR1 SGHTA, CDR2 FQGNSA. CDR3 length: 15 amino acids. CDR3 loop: CASSQDENGIYEQYF. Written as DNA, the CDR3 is TGTGCCAGCAGTCAAGACGAAAACGGGATTTACGAGCAGTACTTC.

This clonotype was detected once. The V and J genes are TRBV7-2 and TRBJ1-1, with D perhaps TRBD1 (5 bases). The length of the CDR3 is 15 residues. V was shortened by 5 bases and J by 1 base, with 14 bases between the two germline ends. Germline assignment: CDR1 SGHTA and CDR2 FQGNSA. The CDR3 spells CASSPEAGRNTEAFF. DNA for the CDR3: TGTGCCAGCAGCCCCGAAGCAGGGAGGAACACTGAAGCTTTCTTT.

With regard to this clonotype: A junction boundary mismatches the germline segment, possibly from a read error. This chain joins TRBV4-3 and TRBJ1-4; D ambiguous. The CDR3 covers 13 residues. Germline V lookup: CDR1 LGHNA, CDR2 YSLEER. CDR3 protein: CASSQDLNEKRFF. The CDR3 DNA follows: TGCGCCAGCAGCCAAGATCTGAATGAAAAACGGTTTTTT.

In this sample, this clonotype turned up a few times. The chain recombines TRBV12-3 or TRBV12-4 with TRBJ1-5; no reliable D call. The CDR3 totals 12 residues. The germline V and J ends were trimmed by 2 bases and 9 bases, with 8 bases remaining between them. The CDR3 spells CASSLTQGPQHF. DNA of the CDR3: TGTGCCAGCAGTTTAACCCAAGGGCCCCAGCATTTT.

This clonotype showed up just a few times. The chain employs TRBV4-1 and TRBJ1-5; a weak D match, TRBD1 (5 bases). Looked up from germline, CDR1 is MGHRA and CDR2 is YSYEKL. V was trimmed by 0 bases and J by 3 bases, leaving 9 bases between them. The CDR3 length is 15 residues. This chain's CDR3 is CASSQDRDPNQPQHF. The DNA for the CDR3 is TGCGCCAGCAGCCAAGATCGGGACCCCAATCAGCCCCAGCATTTT.

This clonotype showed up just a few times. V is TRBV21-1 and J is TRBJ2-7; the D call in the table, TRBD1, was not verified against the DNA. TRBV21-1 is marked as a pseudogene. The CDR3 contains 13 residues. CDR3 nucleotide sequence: TGTGCCAGCAGCAAGGGTGGCGGGCCGCCATCGTACTTC. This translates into CASSKGGGPPSYF.

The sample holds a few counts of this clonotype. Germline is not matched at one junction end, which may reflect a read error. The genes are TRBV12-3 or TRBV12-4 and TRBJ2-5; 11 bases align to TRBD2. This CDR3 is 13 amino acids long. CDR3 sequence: CASSTSGGETKYF. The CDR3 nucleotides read TGTGCCAGCAGTACTAGCGGGGGAGAGACCAAGTACTTC.

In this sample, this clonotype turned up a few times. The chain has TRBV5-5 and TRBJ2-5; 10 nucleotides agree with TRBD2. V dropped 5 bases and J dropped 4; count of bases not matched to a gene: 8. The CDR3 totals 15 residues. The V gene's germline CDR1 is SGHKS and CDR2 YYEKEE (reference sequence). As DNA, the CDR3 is TGTGCCAGCAGACCCCTAGCGGGGGTAGGAGAGACCCAGTACTTC. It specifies CASRPLAGVGETQYF.

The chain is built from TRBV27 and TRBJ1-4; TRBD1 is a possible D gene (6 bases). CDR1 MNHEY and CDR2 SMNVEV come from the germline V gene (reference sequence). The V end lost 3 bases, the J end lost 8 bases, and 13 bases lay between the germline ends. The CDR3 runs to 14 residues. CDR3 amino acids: CASSFIGGEEKLFF. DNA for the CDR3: TGTGCCAGCAGTTTTATCGGGGGCGAAGAAAAACTGTTTTTT.

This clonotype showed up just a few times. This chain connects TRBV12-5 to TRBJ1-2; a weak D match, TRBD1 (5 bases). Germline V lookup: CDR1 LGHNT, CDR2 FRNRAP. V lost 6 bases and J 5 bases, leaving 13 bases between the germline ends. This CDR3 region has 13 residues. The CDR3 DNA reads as TGTGCTAGTGGGATGCGTGGGACTTATGGCTACACCTTC. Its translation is CASGMRGTYGYTF. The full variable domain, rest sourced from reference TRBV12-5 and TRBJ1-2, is DARVTQTPRHKVTEMGQEVTMRCQPILGHNTVFWYRQTMMQGLELLAYFRNRAPLDDSGMPKDRFSAEMPDATLATLKIQPSEPRDSAVYFCASGMRGTYGYTFGSGTRLTVV.

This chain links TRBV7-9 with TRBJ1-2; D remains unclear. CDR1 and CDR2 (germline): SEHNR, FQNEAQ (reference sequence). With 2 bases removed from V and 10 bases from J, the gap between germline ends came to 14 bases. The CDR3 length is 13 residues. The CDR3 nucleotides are TGTGCCAGCAGCTTATCGGGTTCCGCAATCTACACCTTC. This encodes CASSLSGSAIYTF.

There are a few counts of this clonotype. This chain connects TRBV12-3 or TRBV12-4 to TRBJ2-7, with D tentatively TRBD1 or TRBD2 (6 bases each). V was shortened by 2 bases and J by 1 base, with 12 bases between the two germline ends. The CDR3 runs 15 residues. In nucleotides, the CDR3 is TGTGCCAGCAGTTTACGGGGGCACTATTCCTACGAGCAGTACTTC. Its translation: CASSLRGHYSYEQYF.

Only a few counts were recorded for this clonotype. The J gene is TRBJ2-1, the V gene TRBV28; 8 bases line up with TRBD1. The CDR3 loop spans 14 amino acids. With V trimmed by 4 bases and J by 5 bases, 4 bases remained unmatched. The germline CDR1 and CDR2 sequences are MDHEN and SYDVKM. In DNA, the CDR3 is TGTGCCAGCAGTTCCGGACAGGGCGACAATGAGCAGTTCTTC. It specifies CASSSGQGDNEQFF.

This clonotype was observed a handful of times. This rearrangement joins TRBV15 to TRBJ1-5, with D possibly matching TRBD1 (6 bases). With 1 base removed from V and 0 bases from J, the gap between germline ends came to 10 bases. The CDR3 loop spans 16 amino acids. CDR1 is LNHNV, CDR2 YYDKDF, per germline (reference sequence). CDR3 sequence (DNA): TGTGCCACCAGCAGAGGAGGACAGATTAGCAATCAGCCCCAGCATTTT. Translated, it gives CATSRGGQISNQPQHF.

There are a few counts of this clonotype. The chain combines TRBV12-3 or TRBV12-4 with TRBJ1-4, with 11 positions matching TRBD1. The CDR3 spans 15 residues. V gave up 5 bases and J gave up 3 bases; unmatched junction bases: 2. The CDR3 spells CASSGGQGANEKLFF. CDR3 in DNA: TGTGCCAGCAGTGGGGGACAGGGGGCTAATGAAAAACTGTTTTTT.

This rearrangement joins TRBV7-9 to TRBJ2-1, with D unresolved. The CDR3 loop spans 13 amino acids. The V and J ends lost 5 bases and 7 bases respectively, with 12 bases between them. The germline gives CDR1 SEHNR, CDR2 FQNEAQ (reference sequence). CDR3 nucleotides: TGTGCCAGCAGCCCACCCCCAGTGAATGAGCAGTTCTTC. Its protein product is CASSPPPVNEQFF.

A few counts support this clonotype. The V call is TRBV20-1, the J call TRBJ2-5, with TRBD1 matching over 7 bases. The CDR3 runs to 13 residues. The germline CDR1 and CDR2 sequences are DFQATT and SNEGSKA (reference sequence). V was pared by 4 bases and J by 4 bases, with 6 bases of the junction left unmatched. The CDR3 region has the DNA TGCAGTGCTATGACAGGGCCCCCAGAGACCCAGTACTTC. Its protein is CSAMTGPPETQYF.